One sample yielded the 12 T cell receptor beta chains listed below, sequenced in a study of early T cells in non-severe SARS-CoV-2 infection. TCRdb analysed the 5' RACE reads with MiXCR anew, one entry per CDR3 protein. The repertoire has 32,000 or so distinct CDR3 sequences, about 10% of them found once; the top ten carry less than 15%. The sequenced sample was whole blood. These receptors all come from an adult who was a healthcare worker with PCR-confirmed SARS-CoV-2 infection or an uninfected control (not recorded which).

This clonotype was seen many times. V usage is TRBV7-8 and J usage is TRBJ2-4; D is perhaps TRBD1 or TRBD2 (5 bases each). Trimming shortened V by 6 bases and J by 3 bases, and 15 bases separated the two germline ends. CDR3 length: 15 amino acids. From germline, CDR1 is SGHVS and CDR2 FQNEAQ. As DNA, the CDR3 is TGTGCCAGCAGTCAAACGGGGCCCGTCAAAAACATTCAGTACTTC. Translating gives CASSQTGPVKNIQYF.

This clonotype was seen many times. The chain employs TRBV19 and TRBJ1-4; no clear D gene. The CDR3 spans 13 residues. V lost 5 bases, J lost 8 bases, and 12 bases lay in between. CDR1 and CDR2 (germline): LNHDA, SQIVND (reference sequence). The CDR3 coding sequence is TGTGCCAGTAGTCTCTCCAGAAAGGAAAAACTGTTTTTT. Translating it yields CASSLSRKEKLFF. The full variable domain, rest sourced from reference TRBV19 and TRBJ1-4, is DGGITQSPKYLFRKEGQNVTLSCEQNLNHDAMYWYRQDPGQGLRLIYYSQIVNDFQKGDIAEGYSVSREKKESFPLTVTSAQKNPTAFYLCASSLSRKEKLFFGSGTQLSVL.

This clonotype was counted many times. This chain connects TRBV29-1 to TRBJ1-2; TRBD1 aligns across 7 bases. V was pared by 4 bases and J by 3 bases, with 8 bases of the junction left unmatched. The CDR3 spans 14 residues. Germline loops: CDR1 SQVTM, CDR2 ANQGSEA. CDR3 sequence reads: CSVVTQGGDYGYTF. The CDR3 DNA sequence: TGCAGCGTTGTTACCCAGGGGGGGGACTATGGCTACACCTTC.

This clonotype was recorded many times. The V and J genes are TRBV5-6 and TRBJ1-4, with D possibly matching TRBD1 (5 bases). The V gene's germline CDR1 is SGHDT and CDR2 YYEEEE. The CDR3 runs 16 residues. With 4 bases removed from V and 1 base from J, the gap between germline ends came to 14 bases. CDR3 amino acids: CASSLRQMETNEKLFF. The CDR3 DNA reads TGTGCCAGCAGCCTACGACAGATGGAAACTAATGAAAAACTGTTTTTT. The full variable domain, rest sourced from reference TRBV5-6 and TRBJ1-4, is DAGVTQSPTHLIKTRGQQVTLRCSPKSGHDTVSWYQQALGQGPQFIFQYYEEEERQRGNFPDRFSGHQFPNYSSELNVNALLLGDSALYLCASSLRQMETNEKLFFGSGTQLSVL.

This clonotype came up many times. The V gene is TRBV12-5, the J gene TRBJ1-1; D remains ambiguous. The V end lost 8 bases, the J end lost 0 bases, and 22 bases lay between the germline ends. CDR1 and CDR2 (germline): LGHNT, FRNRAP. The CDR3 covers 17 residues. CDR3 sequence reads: CASTKNYGGRMNTEAFF. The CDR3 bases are TGTGCTAGTACTAAGAACTATGGAGGGCGGATGAACACTGAAGCTTTCTTT.

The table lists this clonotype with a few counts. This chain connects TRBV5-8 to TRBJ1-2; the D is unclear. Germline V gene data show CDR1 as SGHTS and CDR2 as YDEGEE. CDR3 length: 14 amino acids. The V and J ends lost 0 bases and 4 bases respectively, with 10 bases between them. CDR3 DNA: TGTGCCAGCAGCTTGGTTACGGGAGGCTATGGCTACACCTTC. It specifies CASSLVTGGYGYTF.

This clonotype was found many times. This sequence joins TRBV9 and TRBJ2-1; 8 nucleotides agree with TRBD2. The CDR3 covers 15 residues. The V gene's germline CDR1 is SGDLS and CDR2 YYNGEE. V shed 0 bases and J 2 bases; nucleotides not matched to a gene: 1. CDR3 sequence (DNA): TGTGCCAGCAGCGTAGATAGCGGGGCCTACAATGAGCAGTTCTTC. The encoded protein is CASSVDSGAYNEQFF.

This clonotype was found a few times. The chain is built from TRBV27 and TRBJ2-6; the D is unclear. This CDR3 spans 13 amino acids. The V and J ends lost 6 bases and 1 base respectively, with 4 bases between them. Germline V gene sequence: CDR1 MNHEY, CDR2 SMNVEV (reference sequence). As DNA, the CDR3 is TGTGCCAGCAGCTCGTCTGGGGCCAACGTCCTGACTTTC. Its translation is CASSSSGANVLTF.

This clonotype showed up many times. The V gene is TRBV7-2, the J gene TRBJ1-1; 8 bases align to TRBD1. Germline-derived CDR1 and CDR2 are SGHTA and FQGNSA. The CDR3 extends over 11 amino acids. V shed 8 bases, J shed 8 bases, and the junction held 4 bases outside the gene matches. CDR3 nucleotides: TGTGCCAGCCTAAGGACAGGGGAAGCTTTCTTT. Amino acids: CASLRTGEAFF. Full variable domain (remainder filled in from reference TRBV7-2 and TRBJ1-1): GAGVSQSPSNKVTEKGKDVELRCDPISGHTALYWYRQSLGQGLEFLIYFQGNSAPDKSGLPSDRFSAERTGGSVSTLTIQRTQQEDSAVYLCASLRTGEAFFGQGTRLTVV.

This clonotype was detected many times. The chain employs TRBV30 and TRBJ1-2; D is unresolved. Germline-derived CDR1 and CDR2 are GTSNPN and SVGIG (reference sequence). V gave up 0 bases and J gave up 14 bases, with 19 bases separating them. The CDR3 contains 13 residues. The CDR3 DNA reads TGTGCCTGGAGTGTACAAGTGACACTGGATAGGACCTTC. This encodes CAWSVQVTLDRTF.

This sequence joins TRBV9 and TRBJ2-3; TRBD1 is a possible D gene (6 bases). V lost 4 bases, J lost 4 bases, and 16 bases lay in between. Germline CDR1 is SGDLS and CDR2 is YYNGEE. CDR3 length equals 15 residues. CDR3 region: CASSPGQGFADTQYF. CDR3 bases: TGTGCCAGCAGCCCGGGGCAGGGGTTCGCAGATACGCAGTATTTT.

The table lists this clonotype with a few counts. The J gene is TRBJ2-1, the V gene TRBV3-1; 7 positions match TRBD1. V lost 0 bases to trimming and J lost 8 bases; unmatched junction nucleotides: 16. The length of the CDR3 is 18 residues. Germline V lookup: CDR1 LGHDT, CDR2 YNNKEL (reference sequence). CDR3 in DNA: TGTGCCAGCAGCCAAGAAAGAAGAGGGGGCTGGAGGAGCGATGAGCAGTTCTTC. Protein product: CASSQERRGGWRSDEQFF.